A single sample is the source of the 16 T cell receptor beta chains below, sequenced in a study of early T cells in non-severe SARS-CoV-2 infection. TCRdb re-called the 5' RACE reads with MiXCR, one entry per CDR3 protein. The table records roughly 51,000 distinct CDR3 sequences, approximately 9.8% of them present only once. The sequenced sample was whole blood. Receptor source: an adult who was a healthcare worker with PCR-confirmed SARS-CoV-2 infection or an uninfected control (not recorded which).

The chain carries TRBV19 and TRBJ2-1; the D gene is possibly TRBD2 (6 bases). This CDR3 has 17 residues. The V and J ends lost 9 bases and 4 bases respectively, with 25 bases between them. The V gene's germline CDR1 is LNHDA and CDR2 SQIVND (reference sequence). This chain's CDR3 is CASSTILREREYNEQFF. The CDR3 nucleotides read TGTGCCAGCTCCACCATTCTCCGGGAGAGGGAATACAATGAGCAGTTCTTC.

This clonotype has at least ten counts. The rearrangement joins TRBV28 to TRBJ2-7, with D perhaps TRBD1 (5 bases). Per germline, CDR1 MDHEN and CDR2 SYDVKM. V was cut by 11 bases and J by 2 bases, with 28 bases left in between. The CDR3 runs to 17 residues. In DNA, the CDR3 is TGTGCCGCTCGGACACCAGCGAATTCCAAGAAGACCTACGAGCAGTACTTC. It yields the protein CAARTPANSKKTYEQYF. The full variable domain, rest sourced from reference TRBV28 and TRBJ2-7, is DVKVTQSSRYLVKRTGEKVFLECVQDMDHENMFWYRQDPGLGLRLIYFSYDVKMKEKGDIPEGYSVSREKKERFSLILESASTNQTSMYLCAARTPANSKKTYEQYFGPGTRLTVT.

This clonotype was seen many times. V is TRBV27 and J is TRBJ2-7; tentative D call: TRBD2 (5 bases). The CDR3 totals 14 residues. Trimming removed 3 bases at V and 6 bases at J, with 15 bases between. Germline V gene sequence: CDR1 MNHEY, CDR2 SMNVEV (reference sequence). This CDR3 is CASSFGRGNSEQYF. The CDR3 DNA follows: TGTGCCAGCAGTTTCGGTCGGGGAAATAGCGAGCAGTACTTC.

This clonotype was seen a few times. The rearrangement joins TRBV7-2 to TRBJ2-7, with 12 bases fitting TRBD2. The CDR3 extends over 16 amino acids. The V segment lost 5 bases and the J segment 6 bases; nucleotides outside the gene matches: 11. Germline V gives CDR1 SGHTA, CDR2 FQGNSA. CDR3 DNA: TGTGCCAGCAGCCAGACTAGCGGGAGATTTGTCGGCGAGCAGTACTTC. It encodes CASSQTSGRFVGEQYF.

The rearrangement links TRBV18 to TRBJ2-7; 14 nucleotides match TRBD2. The CDR3 spans 16 residues. V shed 4 bases and J 2 bases; nucleotides not matched to a gene: 4. CDR1 and CDR2 (germline): KGHSH, LQKENI. CDR3 coding DNA: TGTGCCAGCTCACAAACGGGACTAGCGGGAGCCTACGAGCAGTACTTC. Translation gives CASSQTGLAGAYEQYF.

This clonotype was seen ten or more times. The chain joins TRBV12-3 or TRBV12-4 to TRBJ2-7; weak D call: TRBD2 (6 bases). This CDR3 is built from 13 residues. The V and J ends lost 7 bases and 5 bases respectively, with 15 bases between them. The CDR3 loop is CASTPGGRDEQYF. The CDR3, as DNA: TGTGCCAGCACCCCCGGAGGGCGCGACGAGCAGTACTTC.

The chain carries TRBV30 and TRBJ2-5; no definite D call. The V and J ends lost 0 bases and 5 bases respectively, with 10 bases between them. Germline CDR1 reads GTSNPN; CDR2 reads SVGIG (reference sequence). CDR3 length: 13 amino acids. The CDR3: CAWSVQNSETQYF. CDR3 coding DNA: TGTGCCTGGAGTGTACAGAACTCGGAGACCCAGTACTTC.

This clonotype was observed many times. The rearrangement joins TRBV12-2 to TRBJ1-5. TRBV12-2 is a pseudogene. CDR3 size: 19 residues. For the CDR3, the DNA is TGTGCAAGTCGCCCCAAGGAGGGCAGGGTAAAATTCTCAAATCAGCCCCAGCATTTT. It specifies CASRPKEGRVKFSNQPQHF.

This clonotype was observed at least ten times. V gene TRBV9 combines with J gene TRBJ2-1; TRBD2 is a possible D gene (5 bases). CDR3 length: 13 residues. V was pared by 4 bases and J by 8 bases, with 13 bases between. Germline CDR1 reads SGDLS; CDR2 reads YYNGEE. The CDR3 reads CASSPQDWDEQFF. The CDR3 DNA reads as TGTGCCAGCAGCCCCCAGGACTGGGATGAGCAGTTCTTC.

The chain recombines TRBV5-1 with TRBJ2-5, with 12 bases identical to TRBD2. Germline values: CDR1 SGHRS, CDR2 YFSETQ. The CDR3 length is 16 residues. Unmatched junction bases numbered 7, after V lost 3 bases and J lost 4 bases. CDR3 in DNA: TGCGCCAGCAGCTCTAGCGGGAGGGCCTGGGGAGAGACCCAGTACTTC. This codes for CASSSSGRAWGETQYF.

Many counts were recorded for this clonotype. The chain carries TRBV10-1 and TRBJ2-7, with 7 nucleotides matching TRBD2. CDR3 length: 15 residues. With V trimmed by 1 base and J by 2 bases, 5 bases remained unmatched. Germline CDR1 WNHNN, CDR2 SYGVQD (reference sequence). DNA for the CDR3: TGCGCCAGCAGTGAGTTGAGCGGGGCACCCTACGAGCAGTACTTC. Amino acid sequence: CASSELSGAPYEQYF.

This chain links TRBV7-9 with TRBJ2-1; 10 bases are a match to TRBD2. This CDR3 region has 17 residues. V lost 4 bases and J lost 2; bases outside the gene matches: 8. The germline V gene encodes CDR1 SEHNR and CDR2 FQNEAQ (reference sequence). CDR3 sequence (DNA): TGTGCCAGCAGCTCCGATGGACTAGCGGATACCTACAATGAGCAGTTCTTC. Residues: CASSSDGLADTYNEQFF.

The J gene is TRBJ2-6, the V gene TRBV5-1, with D perhaps given as TRBD1 or TRBD2 (5 bases each). CDR3 size: 14 residues. The V end lost 5 bases, the J end lost 4 bases, and 10 bases lay between the germline ends. Germline V gives CDR1 SGHRS, CDR2 YFSETQ. The CDR3 reads CASSEGLGANVLTF. CDR3 coding DNA: TGCGCCAGCAGTGAGGGGCTCGGGGCCAACGTCCTGACTTTC.

By sample share, this clonotype is medium-sized. An end of the junction differs from the germline gene, which may be a read error. J is TRBJ1-6 and V is TRBV28; TRBD1 agrees at 8 bases. Germline CDR1 and CDR2: MDHEN and SYDVKM. CDR3 length equals 9 residues. The CDR3 loop reads CASPRGRSF. As DNA, the CDR3 is TGTGCCAGCCCCAGGGGGCGCTCCTTT.

This clonotype was seen many times. This chain connects TRBV14 to TRBJ2-1, with D perhaps matching TRBD2 (7 bases). The germline V gene encodes CDR1 SGHDN and CDR2 FVKESK. There are 18 residues in the CDR3. The ends were cut back, 4 bases at V and 2 bases at J, with 21 bases in the middle. As DNA, the CDR3 is TGTGCCAGCAGCCTCCACCCGTGGGAGGGGGTTACCTACAATGAGCAGTTCTTC. This translates into CASSLHPWEGVTYNEQFF.

CDR3 bases: TGCAGCGTCTTTCTCGGGACTCTAAACACTGAAGCTTTCTTT. Translation: CSVFLGTLNTEAFF. The chain combines TRBV29-1 with TRBJ1-1; a weak D match, TRBD1 (5 bases). The CDR3 extends over 14 amino acids. Germline V gene sequence: CDR1 SQVTM, CDR2 ANQGSEA. V lost 6 bases to trimming and J lost 2 bases, with 16 bases between them.